This passage covers 18 T cell receptor beta chains from one sample sequenced in a study of blood T cell repertoires in COVID-19 (dated by TCRdb to the early 2020s). Libraries were prepared through the immunoSEQ multiplex PCR assay. TCRdb limited this immuneACCESS table to in-frame rearrangements with V and J called. A share of clones is missing; checked studies link under half to unresolved V genes, and the rest is unexplained. This sample holds 250,000 to 300,000 clones; about 80% were observed only once. Together, the top ten hold approximately 3.2% of the sample. Sequenced input: peripheral blood. The receptors shown here come from a woman of 80 years or more with acute or convalescent COVID-19.

V and J are TRBV3-1 (or the pseudogene TRBV3-2) and TRBJ2-6; D ambiguous. The CDR3 is made up of 15 amino acids. V was shortened by 0 bases and J by 4 bases, with 7 bases between the two germline ends. Per the germline V gene, CDR1 is LGHDT and CDR2 is YNNKEL (reference sequence). Here the CDR3 reads CASSQEASGANVLTF. The CDR3 coding sequence is TGTGCCAGCAGCCAAGAAGCTTCCGGGGCCAACGTCCTGACTTTC.

This chain uses TRBV7-9 with TRBJ2-1, with unresolved D. Germline values: CDR1 SEHNR, CDR2 FQNEAQ (reference sequence). V was shortened by 0 bases and J by 6 bases, with 3 bases between the two germline ends. This CDR3 spans 12 amino acids. CDR3 in DNA: TGTGCCAGCAGCTTAGCTCTCAATGAGCAGTTCTTC. It is translated as CASSLALNEQFF.

The chain combines TRBV28 with TRBJ1-2; TRBD1 matches 8 bases. Germline-derived CDR1 and CDR2 are MDHEN and SYDVKM. This CDR3 is built from 16 residues. Germline trimming cut 2 bases from V and 6 bases from J; bases unmatched to any gene: 11. This chain's CDR3 is CASSLTGQGQVDGYTF. DNA of the CDR3: TGTGCCAGCAGTTTAACAGGACAGGGCCAGGTGGATGGCTACACCTTC.

The CDR3 is CASSLAGGVTYNEQFF. CDR3 nucleotide sequence: TGCGCCAGCAGCTTAGCGGGAGGAGTCACCTACAATGAGCAGTTCTTC. The chain recombines TRBV5-1 with TRBJ2-1; 9 positions agree with TRBD2. The CDR3 has 16 amino acids. The V segment lost 2 bases and the J segment 2 bases; nucleotides outside the gene matches: 5. Germline CDR1 and CDR2: SGHRS and YFSETQ. Combining the CDR3 with reference TRBV5-1 and TRBJ2-1 gives the whole variable domain KAGVTQTPRYLIKTRGQQVTLSCSPISGHRSVSWYQQTPGQGLQFLFEYFSETQRNKGNFPGRFSGRQFSNSRSEMNVSTLELGDSALYLCASSLAGGVTYNEQFFGPGTRLTVL.

The genes are TRBV18 and TRBJ2-3, with TRBD2 matching 10 bases. The germline V gene has CDR1 KGHSH and CDR2 LQKENI. Trimming removed 0 bases from V and 7 bases from J; junction bases left unmatched: 10. This CDR3 contains 17 residues. CDR3 coding DNA: TGTGCCAGCTCACCACCGGGTCAACTAGCGGGATTAAATACGCAGTATTTT. Protein: CASSPPGQLAGLNTQYF. The variable domain in full, with the rest retrieved from reference TRBV18 and TRBJ2-3, is NAGVMQNPRHLVRRRGQEARLRCSPMKGHSHVYWYRQLPEEGLKFMVYLQKENIIDESGMPKERFSAEFPKEGPSILRIQQVVRGDSAAYFCASSPPGQLAGLNTQYFGPGTRLTVL.

The chain has TRBV7-9 and TRBJ1-1, with a tentative D call TRBD1 (5 bases). V was trimmed by 5 bases and J by 3 bases, leaving 13 bases between them. This CDR3 is built from 14 residues. Germline V gene data show CDR1 as SEHNR and CDR2 as FQNEAQ (reference sequence). CDR3 nucleotide sequence: TGTGCCAGCAGCAAAAGCGGGGGGGACACTGAAGCTTTCTTT. It codes for CASSKSGGDTEAFF. The variable domain in full, with the rest retrieved from reference TRBV7-9 and TRBJ1-1, is DTGVSQNPRHKITKRGQNVTFRCDPISEHNRLYWYRQTLGQGPEFLTYFQNEAQLEKSRLLSDRFSAERPKGSFSTLEIQRTEQGDSAMYLCASSKSGGDTEAFFGQGTRLTVV.

The chain couples TRBV19 to TRBJ1-1; D is unresolved. In germline, CDR1 is LNHDA, CDR2 SQIVND (reference sequence). V lost 3 bases, J lost 1 base, and 6 bases lay in between. The CDR3 covers 13 residues. DNA of the CDR3: TGTGCCAGTAGTATGGAGAGGAACACTGAAGCTTTCTTT. It is translated as CASSMERNTEAFF.

This clone was recorded at least ten times. The chain combines TRBV7-9 with TRBJ1-2; weak D call: TRBD1 (5 bases). The V end was cut by 3 bases, the J end by 4 bases, with 15 bases between. This CDR3 has 15 amino acids. The germline V gene encodes CDR1 SEHNR and CDR2 FQNEAQ (reference sequence). CDR3 nucleotides: TGTGCCAGCAGCTTCGGAGAAGGGGCAAGCTATGGCTACACCTTC. This codes for CASSFGEGASYGYTF.

This chain joins TRBV15 and TRBJ2-1, with D hard to call. In germline, CDR1 is LNHNV, CDR2 YYDKDF (reference sequence). V was trimmed by 0 bases and J by 10 bases, leaving 7 bases between them. This CDR3 comprises 12 residues. The CDR3 DNA sequence: TGTGCCACCAGCAGAGACACAACGGAGCAGTTCTTC. Its translation: CATSRDTTEQFF.

J is TRBJ2-3 and V is TRBV29-1; maybe TRBD2 (5 bases). V was trimmed by 6 bases and J by 2 bases, leaving 15 bases between them. Per the germline V gene, CDR1 is SQVTM and CDR2 is ANQGSEA. The CDR3 is made up of 14 amino acids. The CDR3 here is CSVMVLRATDTQYF. The CDR3 coding sequence is TGCAGCGTCATGGTTCTGCGGGCCACAGATACGCAGTATTTT.

The V and J genes are TRBV12-3 or TRBV12-4 and TRBJ1-2, with D tentatively TRBD1 (6 bases). The CDR3 is 13 amino acids. Trimming shortened V by 6 bases and J by 6 bases, and 14 bases separated the two germline ends. The CDR3 here is CASRLQGRHGYTF. In DNA, the CDR3 is TGTGCCAGCAGGTTACAGGGTAGGCATGGCTACACCTTC.

V gene TRBV29-1 combines with J gene TRBJ2-7, with a weak D call TRBD2 (5 bases). The V gene's germline CDR1 is SQVTM and CDR2 ANQGSEA. The length of the CDR3 is 12 residues. Between the trimmed V and J ends, which lost 4 bases and 4 bases, there was a span of 11 bases. CDR3: CSVVELGYEQYF. CDR3 nucleotide sequence: TGCAGCGTTGTAGAACTAGGGTACGAGCAGTACTTC.

The chain couples TRBV4-1 to TRBJ1-5; 11 bases fit TRBD1. Germline CDR1 and CDR2: MGHRA and YSYEKL. The CDR3 runs 17 residues. V shed 4 bases, J shed 0 bases, and the junction held 5 bases outside the gene matches. DNA for the CDR3: TGCGCCAGCAGCCCGCGGACAGGGGGCATTAGCAATCAGCCCCAGCATTTT. It specifies CASSPRTGGISNQPQHF.

CDR3 DNA sequence: TGTGCCAGCTCACCGGTCGTTAGCGGGATAATCAATGAGCAGTTCTTC. Its protein is CASSPVVSGIINEQFF. The chain combines TRBV18 with TRBJ2-1; 8 bases fit TRBD2. The V gene's germline CDR1 is KGHSH and CDR2 LQKENI. This CDR3 is built from 16 residues. With 3 bases clipped from V and 6 bases from J, the junction kept 10 bases outside the gene matches.

The chain is built from TRBV2 and TRBJ2-7; 9 positions match TRBD1. The germline V gene has CDR1 SNHLY and CDR2 FYNNEI. This CDR3 spans 15 amino acids. V was clipped by 3 bases and J by 6 bases; unmatched bases: 9. In DNA form, the CDR3 reads TGTGCCAGCAGTGACGTCGGACAGGGGAGGAGCGAGCAGTACTTC. Residues: CASSDVGQGRSEQYF.

The rearrangement joins TRBV7-9 to TRBJ1-6, with a tentative D call TRBD1 (6 bases). V dropped 6 bases and J dropped 0 bases, with 18 bases sitting between them. CDR1 SEHNR and CDR2 FQNEAQ come from the germline V gene (reference sequence). The CDR3 contains 18 residues. DNA for the CDR3: TGTGCCAGCAGTCCTGGGACATCGGGGAGCTCCTATAATTCACCCCTCCACTTT. Translation gives CASSPGTSGSSYNSPLHF. The whole variable domain, remainder taken from reference TRBV7-9 and TRBJ1-6, is DTGVSQNPRHKITKRGQNVTFRCDPISEHNRLYWYRQTLGQGPEFLTYFQNEAQLEKSRLLSDRFSAERPKGSFSTLEIQRTEQGDSAMYLCASSPGTSGSSYNSPLHFGNGTRLTVT.

The chain has TRBV3-1 (or the pseudogene TRBV3-2) and TRBJ2-1; 7 positions match TRBD1. This CDR3 spans 15 amino acids. CDR1 and CDR2 (germline): LGHDT, YNNKEL (reference sequence). The ends lost 4 bases at V and 5 bases at J; junction bases unmatched: 8. CDR3 in DNA: TGTGCCAGCAGCCGCCGACAGGGAAGGGACAATGAGCAGTTCTTC. It encodes CASSRRQGRDNEQFF.

A few counts support this clone. The V gene is TRBV21-1, the J gene TRBJ1-1; the DNA was not used to check the table's D call, TRBD1. TRBV21-1 is an annotated pseudogene. The CDR3 extends over 15 amino acids. The CDR3 sequence: CASSPQTGWGAEAFF. As DNA, the CDR3 is TGTGCCAGCAGCCCTCAGACAGGGTGGGGCGCTGAAGCTTTCTTT.